A single sample is the source of the 30 T cell receptor beta chains below, sequenced in a study of a mutant IDH1 vaccine in newly diagnosed glioma. Antigens for these TCRs are unknown. Libraries were prepared by immunoSEQ multiplex PCR; TCRdb keeps only in-frame clonotypes and omits some of them. The data contain over 50,000 clones, just under 90% of them seen just once; the ten biggest clones take up about 4.2%. As for time point: week 5, during vaccination. What each vaccine dose contained was 300 ug of mutant IDH1 20-mer peptide, accompanied by topical imiquimod. Source: PBMCs, taken from a glioma patient whose treatment included an IDH1 peptide vaccine. Receptor source: a woman aged 35 to 49 with glioma.

This chain connects TRBV7-2 to TRBJ1-1; tentative D call: TRBD1 (6 bases). This CDR3 has 13 residues. V was trimmed by 4 bases and J by 3 bases, leaving 9 bases between them. Germline V CDR1 and CDR2: SGHTA, FQGNSA. In nucleotides, the CDR3 is TGTGCCAGCAGCTCGGGACACTACACTGAAGCTTTCTTT. Translating it yields CASSSGHYTEAFF.

The chain is built from TRBV2 and TRBJ2-7; 7 bases agree with TRBD1. V shed 6 bases, J shed 1 base, and the junction held 6 bases outside the gene matches. The CDR3 has 14 amino acids. Germline lookup yields CDR1 SNHLY and CDR2 FYNNEI. The CDR3, as DNA: TGTGCCAGCAGCAGGGACAGTTCTTCCTACGAGCAGTACTTC. Translation: CASSRDSSSYEQYF.

The CDR3 DNA reads as TGTGCCAGCAGCCTCGCGGGGGCCACCTACAATGAGCAGTTCTTC. Amino acids: CASSLAGATYNEQFF. The V gene is TRBV7-9, the J gene TRBJ2-1, with D possibly being TRBD2 (7 bases). Trimming stripped 5 bases from V and 2 bases from J, with 13 bases between. The CDR3 loop spans 15 amino acids. Germline V CDR1 and CDR2: SEHNR, FQNEAQ (reference sequence).

This CDR3 reads CASSPDRPPEAFF. The CDR3 region has the DNA TGTGCCAGCAGCCCGGACAGGCCTCCTGAAGCTTTCTTT. This sequence joins TRBV28 and TRBJ1-1; 7 bases fit TRBD1. The CDR3 sequence is 13 residues long. CDR1 and CDR2 (germline): MDHEN, SYDVKM. The J segment lost 6 bases and the V segment lost 6 bases, leaving 7 bases of the junction unmatched.

This rearrangement joins TRBV5-1 to TRBJ2-3, with 8 bases lining up with TRBD1. From germline, CDR1 is SGHRS and CDR2 YFSETQ. V dropped 0 bases and J dropped 3; count of bases not matched to a gene: 3. The CDR3 length is 15 residues. The CDR3 protein is CASSLGQGSTDTQYF. In DNA form, the CDR3 reads TGCGCCAGCAGCTTGGGACAGGGGAGTACAGATACGCAGTATTTT.

This chain links TRBV19 with TRBJ1-5; unclear D gene. CDR3 length equals 14 residues. Germline CDR1 reads LNHDA; CDR2 reads SQIVND (reference sequence). Deletions cut 2 bases from V and 4 bases from J, with 9 bases between. The CDR3 region is CASSISPANQPQHF. CDR3 sequence (DNA): TGTGCCAGTAGTATATCGCCTGCTAATCAGCCCCAGCATTTT.

In its sample, this clone was seen once. The chain links TRBV4-2 to TRBJ2-7, with unresolved D. The length of the CDR3 is 15 residues. The germline CDR1 and CDR2 sequences are LGHNA and YNFKEQ. The V gene lost 0 bases and the J gene lost 3 bases, with 12 bases spanning the gap. The chain's CDR3 is CASSQEGLPHYEQYF. CDR3 sequence (DNA): TGTGCCAGCAGCCAAGAAGGCCTACCCCACTACGAGCAGTACTTC.

The rearrangement links TRBV30 to TRBJ1-5, with unresolved D. V was cut by 3 bases and J by 0 bases, with 12 bases left in between. This CDR3 is built from 15 residues. Germline CDR1 GTSNPN, CDR2 SVGIG (reference sequence). Here the CDR3 reads CAWSGPDGSNQPQHF. The CDR3 nucleotides are TGTGCCTGGAGCGGACCGGACGGTAGCAATCAGCCCCAGCATTTT.

V and J are TRBV25-1 and TRBJ2-1; TRBD2 matches 8 bases. The V and J ends lost 3 bases and 13 bases, in that order; junction bases with no gene match: 11. Germline assignment: CDR1 MGHDK and CDR2 SYGVNS. This CDR3 has 14 residues. The CDR3 reads CASSESGTSLLQFF. The CDR3 coding sequence is TGTGCCAGCAGTGAGTCCGGGACTAGTTTACTACAGTTCTTC.

J is TRBJ2-7 and V is TRBV2; 9 nucleotides match TRBD1. The length of the CDR3 is 15 residues. Trimming took 6 bases from V and 2 from J; bases not matched to a gene: 8. Germline V lookup: CDR1 SNHLY, CDR2 FYNNEI. Here the CDR3 reads CASRLSTGGTYEQYF. CDR3 coding DNA: TGTGCCAGCAGACTTAGTACAGGGGGCACCTACGAGCAGTACTTC.

The gene calls are TRBV7-9 and TRBJ1-1; D is perhaps TRBD1 (5 bases). The CDR3 length is 12 residues. Germline CDR1 and CDR2: SEHNR and FQNEAQ (reference sequence). Trimming removed 5 bases at V and 4 bases at J, with 8 bases between. The CDR3 spells CASSRGGTEAFF. In nucleotides, the CDR3 is TGTGCCAGCAGCCGGGGGGGCACTGAAGCTTTCTTT.

The chain links TRBV6-1 to TRBJ1-5; D is unresolved. V was trimmed by 0 bases and J by 3 bases, leaving 15 bases between them. This CDR3 comprises 17 residues. From germline, CDR1 is MNHNS and CDR2 SASEGT. This CDR3 is CASSEAGGNINNQPQHF. For the CDR3, the DNA is TGTGCCAGCAGTGAAGCCGGCGGAAATATTAACAATCAGCCCCAGCATTTT.

The J gene is TRBJ1-4, the V gene TRBV4-2; 10 nucleotides match TRBD1. The germline V gene has CDR1 LGHNA and CDR2 YNFKEQ. V lost 4 bases to trimming and J lost 8 bases; unmatched junction nucleotides: 7. The CDR3 is made up of 15 amino acids. CDR3 loop: CASSPMTGGEEKLFF. Written as DNA, the CDR3 is TGTGCCAGCAGCCCAATGACAGGGGGCGAGGAAAAACTGTTTTTT.

The chain recombines TRBV5-4 with TRBJ2-7; D ambiguous. Trimming cost V 0 bases and J 2 bases, with 15 bases left between them. Germline V gene sequence: CDR1 SGHNT, CDR2 YYREEE (reference sequence). This CDR3 region has 16 residues. CDR3 coding DNA: TGTGCCAGCAGCTTGGGGGGTGGGAAGCCTCCCTACGAGCAGTACTTC. Translating it yields CASSLGGGKPPYEQYF.

The chain links TRBV7-8 to TRBJ2-4, with D perhaps TRBD2 (5 bases). The germline gives CDR1 SGHVS, CDR2 FQNEAQ. The CDR3 sequence is 14 residues long. With 1 base removed from V and 7 bases from J, the gap between germline ends came to 11 bases. In DNA, the CDR3 is TGTGCCAGCAGCTTAGGGGGAGTATGGAACATTCAGTACTTC. Its translation: CASSLGGVWNIQYF.

V is TRBV6-1 and J is TRBJ1-2; D perhaps matches TRBD1 (5 bases). With 1 base removed from V and 7 bases from J, the gap between germline ends came to 16 bases. CDR3 length equals 15 residues. The germline gives CDR1 MNHNS, CDR2 SASEGT. The CDR3 DNA follows: TGTGCCAGCAGTGAAGATACGACAGTAATTCGTGGCTACACCTTC. Amino acid sequence: CASSEDTTVIRGYTF.

The chain employs TRBV9 and TRBJ2-3; possibly TRBD1 or TRBD2 for D (5 bases each). Deletions cut 0 bases from V and 2 bases from J, with 10 bases between. CDR1 is SGDLS, CDR2 YYNGEE, per germline. The CDR3 is 15 residues long. The DNA of the CDR3 is TGTGCCAGCAGCGTAGCGCCGGGGACCACAGATACGCAGTATTTT. Residues: CASSVAPGTTDTQYF.

The DNA of the CDR3 is TGTGCCAGCGTCGGCGGGACAGGGGCCAGCACCGGGGAGCTGTTTTTT. Translation: CASVGGTGASTGELFF. This rearrangement joins TRBV11-2 to TRBJ2-2; 10 bases are shared with TRBD1. The CDR3 loop spans 16 amino acids. The J segment lost 4 bases and the V segment lost 8 bases, leaving 10 bases of the junction unmatched. CDR1 SGHAT and CDR2 FQNNGV come from the germline V gene.

This chain joins TRBV2 and TRBJ2-2, with 12 nucleotides matching TRBD2. With V trimmed by 6 bases and J by 6 bases, 5 bases remained unmatched. Per germline, CDR1 SNHLY and CDR2 FYNNEI. CDR3 length: 15 amino acids. The CDR3 coding sequence is TGTGCCAGCAGCGCCCTAGCGGGAGGGCCCGGGGAGCTGTTTTTT. Amino acids: CASSALAGGPGELFF. Using reference TRBV2 and TRBJ2-2 for the parts outside the CDR3, the full variable domain is EPEVTQTPSHQVTQMGQEVILRCVPISNHLYFYWYRQILGQKVEFLVSFYNNEISEKSEIFDDQFSVERPDGSNFTLKIRSTKLEDSAMYFCASSALAGGPGELFFGEGSRLTVL.

The chain uses TRBV27 and TRBJ2-7; 11 nucleotides align to TRBD2. CDR1 is MNHEY and CDR2 is SMNVEV in the germline V gene (reference sequence). V trimming: 6 bases; J trimming: 2 bases; junction bases outside the gene matches: 6. The length of the CDR3 is 15 residues. The CDR3 DNA reads TGTGCCAGCAGGGACCCGGGACTAGCGGCCTACGAGCAGTACTTC. Translation: CASRDPGLAAYEQYF.

The V and J genes are TRBV10-1 and TRBJ2-1; D possibly corresponds to TRBD2 (5 bases). The V gene lost 3 bases and the J gene lost 11 bases, with 17 bases spanning the gap. Germline CDR1 is WNHNN and CDR2 is SYGVQD (reference sequence). CDR3 size: 14 residues. The CDR3, as DNA: TGCGCCAGCAGTGAAGATGGGGTGCTAGCAAAGCAGTTCTTC. Amino acid sequence: CASSEDGVLAKQFF.

The chain employs TRBV7-2 and TRBJ2-7; possible D gene TRBD2, 5 bases. V lost 3 bases to trimming and J lost 1 base, with 7 bases between them. The CDR3 is made up of 13 amino acids. Germline V gene lookup returns CDR1 SGHTA and CDR2 FQGNSA. The CDR3 spells CASSFSGSYEQYF. CDR3 coding DNA: TGTGCCAGCAGCTTTTCGGGGTCCTACGAGCAGTACTTC.

This clone was counted between two and nine times. This chain uses TRBV4-1 with TRBJ2-1; D is undetermined. The germline CDR1 and CDR2 sequences are MGHRA and YSYEKL. V was trimmed by 1 base and J by 5 bases, leaving 3 bases between them. The length of the CDR3 is 12 residues. CDR3 nucleotides: TGCGCCAGCAGCCAAGGGGACAATGAGCAGTTCTTC. It codes for CASSQGDNEQFF.

J is TRBJ2-7 and V is TRBV6-5; 9 positions match TRBD1. Germline V gene sequence: CDR1 MNHEY, CDR2 SVGAGI. V shed 5 bases, J shed 0 bases, and the junction held 2 bases outside the gene matches. The CDR3 extends over 14 amino acids. CDR3 in DNA: TGTGCCAGCAGTCAGGACAGGGGCTCCTACGAGCAGTACTTC. Translated: CASSQDRGSYEQYF.

This rearrangement joins TRBV9 to TRBJ2-5, with D uncertain. The CDR3 runs to 15 residues. Deletions cut 4 bases from V and 1 base from J, with 14 bases between. CDR1 SGDLS and CDR2 YYNGEE come from the germline V gene. CDR3 residues: CASSPLAYLQETQYF. CDR3 in DNA: TGTGCCAGCAGCCCCCTCGCCTACCTCCAAGAGACCCAGTACTTC.

This sequence joins TRBV5-5 and TRBJ1-5; D gene uncertain. This CDR3 contains 14 residues. Per germline, CDR1 SGHKS and CDR2 YYEKEE (reference sequence). The V gene lost 0 bases and the J gene lost 2 bases, with 6 bases spanning the gap. The CDR3 coding sequence is TGTGCCAGCAGCTTGGTGCAGGGCAATCAGCCCCAGCATTTT. Protein sequence: CASSLVQGNQPQHF.

The chain recombines TRBV18 with TRBJ1-6; D is unresolved. Deletions cut 1 base from V and 7 bases from J, with 5 bases between. The CDR3 runs to 13 residues. CDR1 is KGHSH, CDR2 LQKENI, per germline. Here the CDR3 reads CASSPHPNSPLHF. The CDR3 region has the DNA TGTGCCAGCTCACCACACCCAAATTCACCCCTCCACTTT.

J is TRBJ1-2 and V is TRBV18; D unresolved. V lost 6 bases and J lost 0, with 11 bases in between. The CDR3 contains 14 residues. Germline assignment: CDR1 KGHSH and CDR2 LQKENI. CDR3 protein: CASSPMATNYGYTF. The CDR3 DNA sequence: TGTGCCAGCTCCCCGATGGCTACTAACTATGGCTACACCTTC.

V and J are TRBV6-6 and TRBJ2-3; tentatively, D is TRBD1 (5 bases). Germline V gene lookup returns CDR1 MNHNY and CDR2 SVGAGI (reference sequence). This CDR3 region has 14 residues. V lost 4 bases to trimming and J lost 2 bases, with 10 bases between them. The CDR3 bases are TGTGCCAGCAGTTCCAGGGATGCCACAGATACGCAGTATTTT. As protein: CASSSRDATDTQYF.

The J gene is TRBJ2-1, the V gene TRBV30, with 8 bases identical to TRBD2. The CDR3 consists of 15 residues. The germline V gene has CDR1 GTSNPN and CDR2 SVGIG (reference sequence). V shed 1 base and J 8 bases; nucleotides not matched to a gene: 10. CDR3 in DNA: TGTGCCTGGAGTGGGGCCGGGACTAGTATCGATGAGCAGTTCTTC. Translation: CAWSGAGTSIDEQFF.